This passage covers 22 T cell receptor beta chains from one sample sequenced in a study of beta chain features in type 1 diabetes (dated by TCRdb to 2016 to 2018). Study-wide conclusions, independent of this receptor: A moderate but significant shortening of TCRB CDR3 length was observed in type 1 diabetes patients in all four CD4+ subsets.

Their target antigens are unknown. The library relied on the immunoSEQ multiplex PCR assay. The High Capacity cDNA Reverse Transcription Kit was used to reverse transcribe all of the isolated RNA, meaning that expressed TCRB transcripts were what got sequenced. TCRdb carries this immuneACCESS record with in-frame sequences only. Its versions omit some clonotypes, under half of them owing to an unresolved V gene in the studies checked, with the rest unexplained. Recorded for this sample are roughly 260,000 clones; approximately 10% of them occurred a single time. The ten largest clonotypes hold 0.017% of the sample. The sample consisted of naive CD4+ T cells from blood. The sample's cell subset or site label is to be understood as: true naive CD4+ T cells. The receptor source for this set is a man aged 25-45 years with type 1 diabetes.

Only a few counts were recorded for this clone. V is TRBV6-6 and J is TRBJ2-1, with no clear D. V lost 7 bases to trimming and J lost 3 bases, with 10 bases between them. CDR3 length: 13 amino acids. CDR1 MNHNY and CDR2 SVGAGI come from the germline V gene (reference sequence). The CDR3 is CASTATGYNEQFF. In DNA form, the CDR3 reads TGTGCCAGCACCGCGACGGGCTACAATGAGCAGTTCTTC.

In this sample, this clone turned up a few times. The J gene is TRBJ2-2, the V gene TRBV5-1; 8 nucleotides agree with TRBD2. This CDR3 comprises 15 residues. With V trimmed by 0 bases and J by 3 bases, 1 base remained unmatched. The V gene's germline CDR1 is SGHRS and CDR2 YFSETQ. In DNA, the CDR3 is TGCGCCAGCAGCTTGGGAGCGGGGGACACCGGGGAGCTGTTTTTT. Amino acid sequence: CASSLGAGDTGELFF.

The table lists this clone with a few counts. The chain joins TRBV18 to TRBJ2-3; perhaps TRBD2 as D (6 bases). Germline V CDR1 and CDR2: KGHSH, LQKENI. This CDR3 has 17 amino acids. V shed 2 bases and J shed 2 bases, with 17 bases lying between them. The CDR3 region has the DNA TGTGCCAGCTCACCAAGTTCGGGGGTCGGGGCCACAGATACGCAGTATTTT. This sequence encodes CASSPSSGVGATDTQYF.

The chain employs TRBV6-6 and TRBJ1-5; TRBD1 might be the D (5 bases). Germline V gene lookup returns CDR1 MNHNY and CDR2 SVGAGI (reference sequence). The V and J ends lost 5 bases and 4 bases respectively, with 12 bases between them. The CDR3 spans 14 residues. The CDR3 is CASSIRAQNQPQHF. The CDR3 DNA sequence: TGTGCCAGCAGTATCAGGGCCCAAAATCAGCCCCAGCATTTT.

This clone has a handful of counts. The rearrangement links TRBV4-3 to TRBJ2-5; D remains ambiguous. The CDR3 runs to 13 residues. Germline-derived CDR1 and CDR2 are LGHNA and YSLEER. V was trimmed by 2 bases and J by 5 bases, leaving 9 bases between them. In DNA form, the CDR3 reads TGCGCCAGCAGCCAAAGTGGCCTTGAGACCCAGTACTTC. It is translated as CASSQSGLETQYF.

The chain is built from TRBV7-9 and TRBJ2-3, with TRBD1 matching over 9 bases. The V and J ends lost 4 bases and 4 bases, in that order; junction bases with no gene match: 0. Per the germline V gene, CDR1 is SEHNR and CDR2 is FQNEAQ (reference sequence). CDR3 length: 13 residues. The CDR3 loop is CASSWTGADTQYF. CDR3 sequence (DNA): TGTGCCAGCAGCTGGACAGGGGCAGATACGCAGTATTTT.

This clone was found a few times. V and J are TRBV4-1 and TRBJ2-1; 7 bases line up with TRBD2. The germline V gene has CDR1 MGHRA and CDR2 YSYEKL. V lost 2 bases to trimming and J lost 6 bases; unmatched junction nucleotides: 10. This CDR3 comprises 16 residues. CDR3 nucleotide sequence: TGCGCCAGCAGCCAATGGGCGGGGAGGGTAGCCAATGAGCAGTTCTTC. This codes for CASSQWAGRVANEQFF.

The genes are TRBV2 and TRBJ2-2, with 9 bases fitting TRBD1. Germline CDR1 reads SNHLY; CDR2 reads FYNNEI. The CDR3 has 14 residues. V lost 7 bases to trimming and J lost 5 bases; unmatched junction nucleotides: 5. CDR3 sequence reads: CASTTTGGTGELFF. In DNA, the CDR3 is TGTGCCAGCACCACGACAGGGGGAACCGGGGAGCTGTTTTTT.

This rearrangement joins TRBV25-1 to TRBJ2-2; 7 bases map to TRBD1. V dropped 7 bases and J dropped 4; count of bases not matched to a gene: 12. The germline V gene encodes CDR1 MGHDK and CDR2 SYGVNS. CDR3 length equals 16 residues. The CDR3 is CASNSRSGTATGELFF. CDR3 DNA: TGTGCCAGCAATTCGCGGTCAGGGACAGCCACCGGGGAGCTGTTTTTT.

This clone was detected only a few times. The V and J genes are TRBV18 and TRBJ2-1; 13 bases are shared with TRBD2. Germline assignment: CDR1 KGHSH and CDR2 LQKENI. This CDR3 spans 16 amino acids. J lost 7 bases, V lost 4 bases, and 7 bases had no gene match. The CDR3 nucleotides read TGTGCCAGCTCACGACCCGGGACTAGCGGGGAGAATGAGCAGTTCTTC. Translating gives CASSRPGTSGENEQFF.

The J gene is TRBJ2-3, the V gene TRBV2; 7 nucleotides line up with TRBD1. The CDR3 totals 14 residues. CDR1 and CDR2 from the germline V gene are SNHLY and FYNNEI. V lost 6 bases and J lost 5; bases outside the gene matches: 8. The CDR3 loop is CASRTTGTVDTQYF. CDR3 nucleotide sequence: TGTGCCAGCAGGACGACAGGGACCGTAGATACGCAGTATTTT.

The genes are TRBV7-2 and TRBJ2-5; TRBD2 matches at 7 bases. V shed 5 bases, J shed 9 bases, and the junction held 15 bases outside the gene matches. Germline V gives CDR1 SGHTA, CDR2 FQGNSA. The length of the CDR3 is 15 residues. The CDR3 bases are TGTGCCAGCAGCCCGGTCCACCCCGACGCGGGGGCCCAGTACTTC. It encodes CASSPVHPDAGAQYF.

This clone came up a few times. The genes are TRBV19 and TRBJ2-3; D call uncertain. Germline CDR1 LNHDA, CDR2 SQIVND (reference sequence). With 3 bases removed from V and 3 bases from J, the gap between germline ends came to 7 bases. The CDR3 covers 13 residues. CDR3 sequence: CASSIGSTDTQYF. The DNA for the CDR3 is TGTGCCAGTAGTATCGGTTCAACAGATACGCAGTATTTT.

V is TRBV7-3 and J is TRBJ2-7; D possibly corresponds to TRBD2 (5 bases). CDR1 SGHTA and CDR2 FQGTGA come from the germline V gene. This CDR3 contains 14 residues. The V end lost 6 bases, the J end lost 0 bases, and 12 bases lay between the germline ends. CDR3 DNA sequence: TGTGCCAGCAGTTCCAGCGGAACCTCCTACGAGCAGTACTTC. It encodes CASSSSGTSYEQYF.

In this sample, this clone turned up a few times. CDR3 region: CASSYLNTGELFF. The CDR3 nucleotides read TGTGCCAGCAGTTACTTAAACACCGGGGAGCTGTTTTTT. The rearrangement joins TRBV6-5 to TRBJ2-2, with D hard to call. The germline CDR1 and CDR2 sequences are MNHEY and SVGAGI. CDR3 length: 13 amino acids. The V end was cut by 1 base, the J end by 2 bases, with 2 bases between.

This sequence joins TRBV28 and TRBJ2-4; TRBD2 matches 7 bases. In germline, CDR1 is MDHEN, CDR2 SYDVKM. V was pared by 6 bases and J by 3 bases, with 14 bases of the junction left unmatched. The CDR3 extends over 17 amino acids. The CDR3 spells CASSRPSEAGLKNIQYF. CDR3 nucleotide sequence: TGTGCCAGCAGCCGACCCTCTGAAGCGGGACTCAAAAACATTCAGTACTTC.

This clone occurred a few times. This chain connects TRBV29-1 to TRBJ1-2, with D possibly being TRBD1 (5 bases). CDR1 and CDR2 from the germline V gene are SQVTM and ANQGSEA. There are 14 residues in the CDR3. Trimming cost V 4 bases and J 3 bases, with 15 bases left between them. The CDR3 loop reads CSVVSQGVDYGYTF. CDR3 bases: TGCAGCGTTGTTTCCCAGGGCGTCGACTATGGCTACACCTTC.

The table lists this clone with a few counts. V usage is TRBV5-4 and J usage is TRBJ2-3; D is undetermined. CDR1 SGHNT and CDR2 YYREEE come from the germline V gene (reference sequence). Trimming took 4 bases from V and 2 from J, leaving 8 bases between them. The CDR3 length is 13 residues. CDR3 sequence (DNA): TGTGCCAGCAGCGACATCCCCACAGATACGCAGTATTTT. This translates into CASSDIPTDTQYF.

The chain links TRBV4-1 to TRBJ1-5, with D maybe TRBD1 (6 bases). The V end was cut by 0 bases, the J end by 1 base, with 7 bases between. Germline V CDR1 and CDR2: MGHRA, YSYEKL. The CDR3 runs to 15 residues. CDR3 region: CASSQDGQSNQPQHF. The CDR3 nucleotides read TGCGCCAGCAGCCAAGACGGACAGAGCAATCAGCCCCAGCATTTT.

This clone has more than one count but fewer than ten. The rearrangement uses TRBV4-2 and TRBJ1-2, with D maybe TRBD1 (6 bases). This CDR3 contains 16 residues. The V gene's germline CDR1 is LGHNA and CDR2 YNFKEQ. With 1 base removed from V and 6 bases from J, the gap between germline ends came to 18 bases. The CDR3 nucleotides are TGTGCCAGCAGCCAAGCTCCCCAGGGGTTGGAAAATGGCTACACCTTC. The encoded protein is CASSQAPQGLENGYTF.

This clone has a handful of counts. The genes are TRBV5-4 and TRBJ2-5, with 15 bases fitting TRBD2. The CDR3 spans 16 residues. V was pared by 2 bases and J by 4 bases, with 3 bases of the junction left unmatched. Germline V CDR1 and CDR2: SGHNT, YYREEE (reference sequence). The chain's CDR3 is CASSFGLAGGRETQYF. For the CDR3, the DNA is TGTGCCAGCAGCTTCGGACTAGCGGGGGGGCGAGAGACCCAGTACTTC.

This clone appeared a few times. The CDR3 coding sequence is TGTGCCAGCGGCCGGGGACCAGGGGGCGCTAACTATGGCTACACCTTC. It yields the protein CASGRGPGGANYGYTF. V is TRBV5-3 and J is TRBJ1-2; 8 nucleotides agree with TRBD1. TRBV5-3 is labeled an ORF, and its function is uncertain. V lost 8 bases to trimming and J lost 0 bases; unmatched junction nucleotides: 12. This CDR3 spans 16 amino acids.